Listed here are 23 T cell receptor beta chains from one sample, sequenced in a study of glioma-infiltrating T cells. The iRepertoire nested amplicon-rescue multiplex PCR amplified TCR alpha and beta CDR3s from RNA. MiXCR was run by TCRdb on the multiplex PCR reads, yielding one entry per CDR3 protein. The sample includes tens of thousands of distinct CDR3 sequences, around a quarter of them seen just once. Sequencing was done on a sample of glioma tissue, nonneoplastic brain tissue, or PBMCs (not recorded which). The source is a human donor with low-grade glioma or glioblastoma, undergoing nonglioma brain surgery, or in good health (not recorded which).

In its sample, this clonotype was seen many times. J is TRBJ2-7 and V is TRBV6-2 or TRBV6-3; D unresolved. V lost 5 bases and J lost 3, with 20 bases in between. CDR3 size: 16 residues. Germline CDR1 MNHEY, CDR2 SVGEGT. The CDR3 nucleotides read TGTGCCAGCAGTCCGCTCCTGGAGTGGGTCAACTACGAGCAGTACTTC. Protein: CASSPLLEWVNYEQYF.

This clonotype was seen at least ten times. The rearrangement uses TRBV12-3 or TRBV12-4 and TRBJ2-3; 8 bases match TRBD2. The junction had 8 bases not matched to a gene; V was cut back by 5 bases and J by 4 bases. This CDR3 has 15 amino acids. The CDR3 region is CASSPRGGRSDTQYF. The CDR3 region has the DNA TGTGCCAGCAGTCCACGGGGGGGGAGGTCAGATACGCAGTATTTT.

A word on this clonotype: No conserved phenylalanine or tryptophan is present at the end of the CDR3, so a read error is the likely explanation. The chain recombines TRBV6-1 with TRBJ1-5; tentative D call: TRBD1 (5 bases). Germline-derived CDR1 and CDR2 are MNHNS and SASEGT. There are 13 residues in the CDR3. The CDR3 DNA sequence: TGCGCCAGAGGTGGGGCAGTTAATCAGCCCCAGCATTAT. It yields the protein CARGGAVNQPQHY.

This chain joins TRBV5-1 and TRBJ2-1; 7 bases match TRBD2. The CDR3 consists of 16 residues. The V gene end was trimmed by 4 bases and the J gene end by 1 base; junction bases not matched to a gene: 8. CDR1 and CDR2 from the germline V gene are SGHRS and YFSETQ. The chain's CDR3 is CASSQIAGLSYNEQFF. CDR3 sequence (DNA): TGCGCCAGCAGCCAGATAGCGGGCCTGTCCTACAATGAGCAGTTCTTC.

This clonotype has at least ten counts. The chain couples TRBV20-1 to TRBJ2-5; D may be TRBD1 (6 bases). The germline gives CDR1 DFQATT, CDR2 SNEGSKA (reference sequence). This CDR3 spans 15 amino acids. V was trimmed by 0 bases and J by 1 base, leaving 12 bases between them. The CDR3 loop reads CSARDGGHRQETQYF. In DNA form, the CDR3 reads TGCAGTGCTAGAGATGGGGGACACCGCCAAGAGACCCAGTACTTC.

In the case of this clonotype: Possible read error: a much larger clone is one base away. CDR3 amino acids: CAGSSTGNDYGYTF. For the CDR3, the DNA is TGTGCCGGCTCATCTACAGGGAACGACTATGGCTACACCTTC. The rearrangement uses TRBV18 and TRBJ1-2; D is possibly TRBD1 (6 bases). From germline, CDR1 is KGHSH and CDR2 LQKENI. The length of the CDR3 is 14 residues.

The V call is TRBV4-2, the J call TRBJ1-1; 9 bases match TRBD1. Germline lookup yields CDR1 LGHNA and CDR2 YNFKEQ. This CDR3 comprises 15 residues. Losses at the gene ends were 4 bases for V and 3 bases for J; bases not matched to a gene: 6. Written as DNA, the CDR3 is TGTGCCAGCAGCCGGGCTGGGACAGGGTACACTGAAGCTTTCTTT. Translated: CASSRAGTGYTEAFF.

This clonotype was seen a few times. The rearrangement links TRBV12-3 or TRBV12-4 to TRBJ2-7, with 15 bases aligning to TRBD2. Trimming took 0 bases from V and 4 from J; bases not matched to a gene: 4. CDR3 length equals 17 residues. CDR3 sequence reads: CASSLAGLAGGRYEQYF. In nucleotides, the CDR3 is TGTGCCAGCAGTTTAGCAGGACTAGCGGGAGGGCGTTACGAGCAGTACTTC.

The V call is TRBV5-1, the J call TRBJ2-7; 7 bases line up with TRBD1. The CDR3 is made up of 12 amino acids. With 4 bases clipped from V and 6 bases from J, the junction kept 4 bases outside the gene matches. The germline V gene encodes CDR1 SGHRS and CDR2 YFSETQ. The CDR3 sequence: CASSPQGVEQYF. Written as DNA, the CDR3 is TGCGCCAGCAGCCCGCAGGGGGTCGAGCAGTACTTC.

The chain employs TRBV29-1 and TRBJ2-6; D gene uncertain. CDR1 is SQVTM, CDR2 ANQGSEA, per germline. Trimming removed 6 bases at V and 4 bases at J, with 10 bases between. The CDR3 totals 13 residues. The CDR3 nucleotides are TGCAGCGTAAACAGTGGCGGGGCCAACGTCCTGACTTTC. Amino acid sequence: CSVNSGGANVLTF.

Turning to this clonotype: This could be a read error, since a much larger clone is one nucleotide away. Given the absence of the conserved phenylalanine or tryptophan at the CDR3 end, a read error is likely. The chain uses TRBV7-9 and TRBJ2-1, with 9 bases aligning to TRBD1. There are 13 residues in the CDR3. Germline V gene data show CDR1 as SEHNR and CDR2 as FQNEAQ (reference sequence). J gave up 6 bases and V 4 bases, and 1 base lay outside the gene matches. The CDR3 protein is CASSSTGGNEQFL. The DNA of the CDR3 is TGTGCCAGCAGCTCGACAGGGGGCAATGAGCAGTTCCTC.

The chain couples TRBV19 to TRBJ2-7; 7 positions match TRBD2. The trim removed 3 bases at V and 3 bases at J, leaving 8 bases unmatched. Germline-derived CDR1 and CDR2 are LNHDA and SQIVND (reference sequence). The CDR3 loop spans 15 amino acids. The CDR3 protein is CASSIFLADYYEQYF. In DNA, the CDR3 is TGTGCCAGTAGTATTTTTCTAGCGGATTACTACGAGCAGTACTTC.

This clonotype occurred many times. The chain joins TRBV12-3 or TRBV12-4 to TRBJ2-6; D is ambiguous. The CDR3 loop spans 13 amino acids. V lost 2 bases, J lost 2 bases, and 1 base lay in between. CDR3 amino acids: CASSLTGANVLTF. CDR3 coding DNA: TGTGCCAGCAGTTTAACTGGGGCCAACGTCCTGACTTTC.

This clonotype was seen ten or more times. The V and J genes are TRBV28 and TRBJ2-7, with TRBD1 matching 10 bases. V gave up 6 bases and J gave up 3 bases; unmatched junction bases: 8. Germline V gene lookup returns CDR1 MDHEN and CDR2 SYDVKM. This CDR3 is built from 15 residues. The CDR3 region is CASSTYGQGGYEQYF. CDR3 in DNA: TGTGCCAGCAGCACGTATGGACAGGGGGGCTACGAGCAGTACTTC.

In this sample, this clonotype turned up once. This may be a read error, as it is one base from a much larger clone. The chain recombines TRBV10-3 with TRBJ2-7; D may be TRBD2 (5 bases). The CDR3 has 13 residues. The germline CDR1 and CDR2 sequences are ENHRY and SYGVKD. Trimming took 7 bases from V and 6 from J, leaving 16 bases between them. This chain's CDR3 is CAINGGSASEQYF. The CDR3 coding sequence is TGTGCCATCAACGGAGGTTCCGCTTCCGAGCAGTACTTC.

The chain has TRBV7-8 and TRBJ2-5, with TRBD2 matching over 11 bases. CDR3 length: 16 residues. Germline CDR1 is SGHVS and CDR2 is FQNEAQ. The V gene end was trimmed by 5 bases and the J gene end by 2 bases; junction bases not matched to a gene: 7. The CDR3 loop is CASSPRLAGRQETQYF. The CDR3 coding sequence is TGTGCCAGCAGCCCGCGACTAGCGGGAAGACAAGAGACCCAGTACTTC.

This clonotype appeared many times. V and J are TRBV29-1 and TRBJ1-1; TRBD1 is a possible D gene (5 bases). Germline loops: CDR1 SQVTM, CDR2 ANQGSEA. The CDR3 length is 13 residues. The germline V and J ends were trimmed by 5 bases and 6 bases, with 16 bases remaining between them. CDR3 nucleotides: TGCAGCGTTAAATGGGGCGCAACGGCTGAAGCTTTCTTT. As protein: CSVKWGATAEAFF.

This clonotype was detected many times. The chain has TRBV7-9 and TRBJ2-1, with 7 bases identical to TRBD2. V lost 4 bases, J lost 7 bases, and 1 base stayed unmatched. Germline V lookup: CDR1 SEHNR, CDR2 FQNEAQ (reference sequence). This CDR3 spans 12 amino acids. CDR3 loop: CASSYSGNEQFF. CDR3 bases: TGTGCCAGCAGCTATAGCGGGAATGAGCAGTTCTTC. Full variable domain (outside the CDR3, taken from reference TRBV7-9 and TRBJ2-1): DTGVSQNPRHKITKRGQNVTFRCDPISEHNRLYWYRQTLGQGPEFLTYFQNEAQLEKSRLLSDRFSAERPKGSFSTLEIQRTEQGDSAMYLCASSYSGNEQFFGPGTRLTVL.

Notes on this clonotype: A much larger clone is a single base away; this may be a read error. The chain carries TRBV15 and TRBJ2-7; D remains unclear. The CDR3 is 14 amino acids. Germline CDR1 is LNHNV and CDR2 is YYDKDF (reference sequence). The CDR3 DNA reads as TGTACCACCAGCAGAGATCGACACTCCTGCGAGCAGTACTTC. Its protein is CTTSRDRHSCEQYF.

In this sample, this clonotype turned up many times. CDR3 sequence (DNA): TGCAGTGCCGGGACAGACCTAGGCGGCGAGCAGTACTTC. Protein: CSAGTDLGGEQYF. The genes are TRBV20-1 and TRBJ2-7; 7 positions agree with TRBD1. With V trimmed by 6 bases and J by 6 bases, 11 bases remained unmatched. Per the germline V gene, CDR1 is DFQATT and CDR2 is SNEGSKA (reference sequence). The CDR3 is 13 amino acids.

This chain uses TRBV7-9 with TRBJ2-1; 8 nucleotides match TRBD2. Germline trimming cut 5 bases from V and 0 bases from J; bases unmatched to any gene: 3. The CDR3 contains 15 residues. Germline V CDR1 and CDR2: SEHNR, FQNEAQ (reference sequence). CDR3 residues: CASSTSGTSYNEQFF. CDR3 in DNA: TGTGCCAGCAGCACTAGCGGCACCTCCTACAATGAGCAGTTCTTC.

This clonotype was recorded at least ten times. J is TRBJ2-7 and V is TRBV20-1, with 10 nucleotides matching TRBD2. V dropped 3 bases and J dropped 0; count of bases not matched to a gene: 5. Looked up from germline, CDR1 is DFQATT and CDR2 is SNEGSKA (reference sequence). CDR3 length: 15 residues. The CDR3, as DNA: TGCAGTGCTAGGATAGGGACTAGCGCCTCCTACGAGCAGTACTTC. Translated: CSARIGTSASYEQYF.

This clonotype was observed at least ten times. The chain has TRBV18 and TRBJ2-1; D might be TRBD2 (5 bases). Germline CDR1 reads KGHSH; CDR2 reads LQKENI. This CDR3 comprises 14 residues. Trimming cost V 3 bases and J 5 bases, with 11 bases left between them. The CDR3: CASSPGSADNEQFF. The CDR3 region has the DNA TGTGCCAGCTCACCGGGTAGCGCTGACAATGAGCAGTTCTTC.